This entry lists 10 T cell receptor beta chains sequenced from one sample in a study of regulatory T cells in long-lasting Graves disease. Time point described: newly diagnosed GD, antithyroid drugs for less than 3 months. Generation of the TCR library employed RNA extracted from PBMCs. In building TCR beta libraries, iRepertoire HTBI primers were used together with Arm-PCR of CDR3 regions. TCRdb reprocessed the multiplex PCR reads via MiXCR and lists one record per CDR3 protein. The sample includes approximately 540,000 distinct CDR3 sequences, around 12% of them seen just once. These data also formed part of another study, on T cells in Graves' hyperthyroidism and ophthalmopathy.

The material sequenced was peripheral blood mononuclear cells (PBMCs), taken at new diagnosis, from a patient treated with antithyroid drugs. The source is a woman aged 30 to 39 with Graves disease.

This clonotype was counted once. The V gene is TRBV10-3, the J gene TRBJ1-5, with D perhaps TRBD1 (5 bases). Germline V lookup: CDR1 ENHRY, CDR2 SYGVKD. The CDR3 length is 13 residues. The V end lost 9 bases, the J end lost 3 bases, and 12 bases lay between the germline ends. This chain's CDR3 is CAISGHLNQPQHF. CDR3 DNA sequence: TGTGCCATTTCTGGACACCTCAATCAGCCCCAGCATTTT.

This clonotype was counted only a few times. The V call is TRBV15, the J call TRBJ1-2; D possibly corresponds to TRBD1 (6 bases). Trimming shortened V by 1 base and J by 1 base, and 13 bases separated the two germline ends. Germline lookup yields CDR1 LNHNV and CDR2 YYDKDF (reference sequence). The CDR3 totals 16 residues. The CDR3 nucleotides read TGTGCCACCAGCAGAGGTGGGGGCCCTGATAACTATGGCTACACCTTC. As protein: CATSRGGGPDNYGYTF.

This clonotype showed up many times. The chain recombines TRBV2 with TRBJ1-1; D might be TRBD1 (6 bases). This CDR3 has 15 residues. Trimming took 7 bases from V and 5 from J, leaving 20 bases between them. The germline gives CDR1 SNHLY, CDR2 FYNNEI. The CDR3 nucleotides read TGTGCCAGCACCCCCGAGAGGGGGGAGTATACTGAAGCTTTCTTT. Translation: CASTPERGEYTEAFF.

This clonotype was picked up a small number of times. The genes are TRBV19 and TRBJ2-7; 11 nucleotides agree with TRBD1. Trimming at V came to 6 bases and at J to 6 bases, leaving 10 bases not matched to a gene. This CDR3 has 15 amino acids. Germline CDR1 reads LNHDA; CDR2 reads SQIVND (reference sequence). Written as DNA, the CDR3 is TGTGCCAGTAGGAGCGGACCGGGACAGGGGGGCGAGCAGTACTTC. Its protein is CASRSGPGQGGEQYF.

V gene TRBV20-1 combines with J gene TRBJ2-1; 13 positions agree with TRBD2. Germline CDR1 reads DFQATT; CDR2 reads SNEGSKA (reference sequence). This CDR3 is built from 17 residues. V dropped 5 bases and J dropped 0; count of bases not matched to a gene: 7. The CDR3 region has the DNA TGCAGTGCTTTAGGACTAGCGGGAGAAGTCTCCTACAATGAGCAGTTCTTC. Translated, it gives CSALGLAGEVSYNEQFF.

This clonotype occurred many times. CDR3 amino acids: CASSQRGWNTGELFF. The CDR3, as DNA: TGTGCCAGCAGCCAACGGGGCTGGAACACCGGGGAGCTGTTTTTT. The chain couples TRBV3-1 to TRBJ2-2, with D perhaps being TRBD1 or TRBD2 (5 bases each). There are 15 residues in the CDR3. The germline V gene has CDR1 LGHDT and CDR2 YNNKEL (reference sequence). Trimming stripped 2 bases from V and 1 base from J, with 8 bases between.

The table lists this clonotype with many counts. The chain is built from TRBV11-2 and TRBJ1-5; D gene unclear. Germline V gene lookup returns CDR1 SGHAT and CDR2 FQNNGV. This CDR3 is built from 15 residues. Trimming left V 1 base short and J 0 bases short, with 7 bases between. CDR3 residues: CASSLGQLSNQPQHF. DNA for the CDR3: TGTGCCAGCAGCTTAGGGCAGCTTAGCAATCAGCCCCAGCATTTT.

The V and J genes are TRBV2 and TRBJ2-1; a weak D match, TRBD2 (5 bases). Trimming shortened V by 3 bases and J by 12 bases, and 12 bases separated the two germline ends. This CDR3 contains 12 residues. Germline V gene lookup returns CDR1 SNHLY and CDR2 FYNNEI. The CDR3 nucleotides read TGTGCCAGCAGTGAGAACTGGAGGCTGCAGTTCTTC. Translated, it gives CASSENWRLQFF.

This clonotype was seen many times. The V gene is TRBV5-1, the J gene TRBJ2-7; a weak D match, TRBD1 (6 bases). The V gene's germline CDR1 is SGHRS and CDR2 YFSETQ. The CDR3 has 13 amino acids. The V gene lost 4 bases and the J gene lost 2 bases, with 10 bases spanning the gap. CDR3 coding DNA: TGCGCCAGCAGCGTAGGACAGCCCTACGAGCAGTACTTC. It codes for CASSVGQPYEQYF.

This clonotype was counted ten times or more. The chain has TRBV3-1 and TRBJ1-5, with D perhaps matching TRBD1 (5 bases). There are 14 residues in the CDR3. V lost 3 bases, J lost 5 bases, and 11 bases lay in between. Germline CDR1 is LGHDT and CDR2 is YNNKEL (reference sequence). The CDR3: CASSQGWGDQPQHF. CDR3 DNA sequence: TGTGCCAGCAGCCAGGGGTGGGGCGATCAGCCCCAGCATTTT.